This T cell receptor (beta chain) is from a study of identical twins' blood T cells. Study as a whole: Some 12 libraries, six alpha and six beta, gave 50 million or so reads.

Germline V lookup: CDR1 LNHDA, CDR2 SQIVND (reference sequence). Trimming removed 3 bases from V and 2 bases from J; junction bases left unmatched: 9. This CDR3 region has 16 residues. Both ends of each TCR cDNA library bore sample-specific barcodes. TCRdb ran MiXCR on the 5' RACE reads and lists one entry per CDR3 protein. The profile shows hundreds of thousands of distinct CDR3 sequences, roughly 27% of them singletons. In this sample, this clonotype turned up a few times. This clonotype was obtained from a woman aged 18 to 55 in good health. Sequencing input: PBMCs. The chain combines TRBV19 with TRBJ1-2; TRBD1 aligns across 7 bases. The CDR3 coding sequence is TGTGCCAGTAGTATCTATGACAGGGCCCCGAACTATGGCTACACCTTC. Its translation is CASSIYDRAPNYGYTF.